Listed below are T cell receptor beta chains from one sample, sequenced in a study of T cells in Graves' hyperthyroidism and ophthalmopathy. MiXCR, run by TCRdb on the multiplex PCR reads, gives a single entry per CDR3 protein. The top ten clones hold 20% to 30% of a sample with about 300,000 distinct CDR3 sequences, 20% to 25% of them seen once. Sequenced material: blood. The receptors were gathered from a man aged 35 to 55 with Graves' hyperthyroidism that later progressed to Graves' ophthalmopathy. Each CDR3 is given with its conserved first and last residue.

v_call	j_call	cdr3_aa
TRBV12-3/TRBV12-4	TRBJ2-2	CASSLVAGANTGELFF
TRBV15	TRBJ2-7	CATSRGGQGQNEQYF
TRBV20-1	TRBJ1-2	CSAVRDRGQGGYTF
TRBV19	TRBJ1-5	CASTDRHQPQHF
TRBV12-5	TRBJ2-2	CASGSGTGELFF
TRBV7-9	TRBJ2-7	CASSLAQGMGEQYF
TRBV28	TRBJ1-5	CASTPPDTVLPQHF
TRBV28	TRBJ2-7	CASTLGVHSYEQYF
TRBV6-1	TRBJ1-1	CASSQPPGREAFF
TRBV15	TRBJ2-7	CATSKPQGPYEQYF
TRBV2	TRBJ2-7	CASSEGAGAGEQYF
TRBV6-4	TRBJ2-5	CASSDFGAGETQYF
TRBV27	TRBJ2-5	CASSLRPQETQYF
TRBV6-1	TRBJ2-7	CASSVRGTGGDEQYF
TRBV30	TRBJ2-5	CAWSVPSGRETQYF
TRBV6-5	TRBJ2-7	CASSFRQGITYEQYF
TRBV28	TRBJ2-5	CASSPTRLETQYF
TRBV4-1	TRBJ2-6	CASSHLWGDGANVLTF
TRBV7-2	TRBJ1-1	CASSPSLGKNTEAFF
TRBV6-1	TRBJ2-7	CASSPAASEQSYEQYF
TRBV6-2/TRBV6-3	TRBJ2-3	CASSRGLAGVFSTDTQYF
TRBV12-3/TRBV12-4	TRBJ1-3	CASSPIGTAGNTIYF
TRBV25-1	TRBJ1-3	CASISSGNTIYF
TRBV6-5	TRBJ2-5	CASSNKRELRETQYF
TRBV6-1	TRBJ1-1	CASSEEGTGSTEAFF
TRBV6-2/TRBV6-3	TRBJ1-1	CASSYSKAGGRANTEAFF
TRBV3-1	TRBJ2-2	CASSQERGPKRETFTGELFF
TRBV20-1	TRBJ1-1	CSARDFKGTEAFF
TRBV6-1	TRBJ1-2	CASRLGEQAFSYTF